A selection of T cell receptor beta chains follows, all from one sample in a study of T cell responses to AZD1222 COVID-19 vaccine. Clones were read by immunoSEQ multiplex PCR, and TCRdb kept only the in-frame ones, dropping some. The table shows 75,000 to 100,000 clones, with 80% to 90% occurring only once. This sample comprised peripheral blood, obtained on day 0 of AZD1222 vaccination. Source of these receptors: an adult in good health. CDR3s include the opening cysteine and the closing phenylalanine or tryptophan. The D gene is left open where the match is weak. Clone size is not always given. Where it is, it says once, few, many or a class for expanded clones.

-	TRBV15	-	CATSRVRRGDQPQHF
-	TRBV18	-	CASSPNVEQPQHF
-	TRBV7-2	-	CASSLSAALKNIQYF
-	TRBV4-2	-	CASSQGIGQETQYF
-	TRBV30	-	CAQLSNQGRNNEQFF
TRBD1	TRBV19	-	CASTLRSRDRNPINYGYTF
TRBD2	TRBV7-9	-	CASSKGLAASTDTQYF
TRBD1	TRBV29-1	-	CSVAGITGGYEQYF
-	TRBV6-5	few	CASGENTGELFF
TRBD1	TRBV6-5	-	CASSYSNSPGQGRFF
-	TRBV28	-	CASSSPDWSLETQYF
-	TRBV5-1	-	CASSLAGSAGGYTF
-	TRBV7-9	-	CASSLEGPAEAFF
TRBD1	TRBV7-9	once	CASSEGQGVFNEQFF
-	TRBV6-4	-	CASRLRGAPYEQYF
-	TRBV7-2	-	CASSLRSGPAHEQYF
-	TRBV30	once	CAWKQGETSPLHF
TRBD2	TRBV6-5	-	CASSQYTSGGQFF
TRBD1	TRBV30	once	CAWSVAGGTIPYGYTF
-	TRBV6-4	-	CASSGREGLAQFF
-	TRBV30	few	CAWRGGWLSNYGYTF
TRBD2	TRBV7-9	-	CASSSDGLAGGFHEQYF
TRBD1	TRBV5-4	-	CASSLSGQGVLNEKLFF